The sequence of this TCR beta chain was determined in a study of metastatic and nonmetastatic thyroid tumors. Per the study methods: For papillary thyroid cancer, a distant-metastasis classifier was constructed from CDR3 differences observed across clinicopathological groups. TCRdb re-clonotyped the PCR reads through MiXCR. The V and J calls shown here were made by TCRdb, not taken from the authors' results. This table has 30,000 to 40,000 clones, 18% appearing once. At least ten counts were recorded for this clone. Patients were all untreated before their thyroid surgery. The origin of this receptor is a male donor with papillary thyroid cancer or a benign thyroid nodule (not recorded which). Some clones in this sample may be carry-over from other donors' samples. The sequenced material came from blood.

CDR3 amino acids: CASSIPREDAYEQYF. The CDR3, as DNA: TGTGCCAGTAGTATTCCCCGGGAGGACGCCTACGAGCAGTACTTC. The chain combines TRBV19 with TRBJ2-7; 7 positions match TRBD2. Germline loops: CDR1 LNHDA, CDR2 SQIVND (reference sequence). V trimming: 3 bases; J trimming: 2 bases; junction bases outside the gene matches: 7. This CDR3 spans 15 amino acids.